This TCR beta chain was sequenced in a study of CD8+CD57+ T cells in acquired aplastic anemia. V lost 3 bases and J lost 1, with 10 bases in between. The CDR3 consists of 15 residues. Germline loops: CDR1 LGHNA, CDR2 YNFKEQ. This clonotype was seen more than once but under ten times. CDR3 and TCR beta VDJ profiling relied on a genomic DNA template. One entry per CDR3 protein, called by TCRdb with MiXCR from the reads. Counted here are approximately 470,000 distinct CDR3 sequences, roughly 34% occurring once; the ten biggest clones make up 0.75% to 0.95%. Individuals selected for sequencing had exhibited CD8+CD57+ cell expansion on flow cytometry.

The sample consisted of sorted CD4+, CD8+, or CD8+CD57+ T cells (not recorded which) from PBMCs. The V call is TRBV4-2, the J call TRBJ1-3; no definite D call. The sequence came from a human donor with aplastic anemia. The CDR3: CASSQDLRSGNTIYF. The DNA for the CDR3 is TGTGCCAGCAGCCAGGACCTTCGTTCTGGAAACACCATATATTTT.